These 26 T cell receptor beta chains were sequenced from one sample in a study of T cells in Graves' hyperthyroidism and ophthalmopathy (dated by TCRdb to about 2019). The method was multiplex PCR. Sequencing relied on an Illumina HiSeq 2000. The TCR beta CDR3 regions were amplified from RNA transcripts. The first round of RT-PCR for the TCR CDR3 was performed with the HTBI primer set and the Qiagen OneStep RT-PCR kit. TCRdb trimmed public reads at Q25 via fastp, called clones via MiXCR and kept in-frame beta chains. Each CDR3 protein appears once, grouped with its most common genes and DNA. In this sample the table shows hundreds of thousands of distinct CDR3 sequences, roughly a sixth of which occur a single time. The top ten hold 16% of the sample. The specimen was blood. These receptors came from a woman between 50 and 59 years old with Graves' hyperthyroidism that later progressed to Graves' ophthalmopathy.

This rearrangement joins TRBV20-1 to TRBJ2-1; 14 positions agree with TRBD2. This CDR3 is built from 17 residues. In germline, CDR1 is DFQATT, CDR2 SNEGSKA (reference sequence). Germline trimming cut 4 bases from V and 2 bases from J; bases unmatched to any gene: 7. This CDR3 is CSATSRTSGGPYNEQFF. In nucleotides, the CDR3 is TGCAGTGCTACCTCCCGGACTAGCGGGGGGCCCTACAATGAGCAGTTCTTC.

V gene TRBV27 combines with J gene TRBJ2-7; TRBD2 agrees at 7 bases. CDR3 length: 16 residues. Trimming at V came to 0 bases and at J to 0 bases, leaving 5 bases not matched to a gene. The V gene's germline CDR1 is MNHEY and CDR2 SMNVEV (reference sequence). The CDR3 nucleotides are TGTGCCAGCAGTTTATCGGGGGGGGGGTCCTCCTACGAGCAGTACTTC. This encodes CASSLSGGGSSYEQYF.

The chain joins TRBV25-1 to TRBJ1-1, with D unresolved. The V and J ends lost 2 bases and 0 bases respectively, with 10 bases between them. There are 15 residues in the CDR3. Germline V gene sequence: CDR1 MGHDK, CDR2 SYGVNS. The CDR3 DNA follows: TGTGCCAGCAGTGAAGCAAGGCAGTTGAACACTGAAGCTTTCTTT. It specifies CASSEARQLNTEAFF.

J is TRBJ2-1 and V is TRBV24-1; 9 nucleotides match TRBD2. V trimming: 3 bases; J trimming: 4 bases; junction bases outside the gene matches: 3. CDR3 length: 15 residues. Germline V gives CDR1 KGHDR, CDR2 SFDVKD. The CDR3 region has the DNA TGTGCCACCAGTGATGCGGGGGGGCCTTACAATGAGCAGTTCTTC. Protein sequence: CATSDAGGPYNEQFF.

There are a few counts of this clonotype. The chain employs TRBV30 and TRBJ2-5, with D unresolved. The V and J ends lost 0 bases and 3 bases respectively, with 8 bases between them. CDR1 and CDR2 from the germline V gene are GTSNPN and SVGIG (reference sequence). The CDR3 length is 13 residues. The CDR3 protein is CAWSVPSEETQYF. For the CDR3, the DNA is TGTGCCTGGAGTGTACCCTCAGAAGAGACCCAGTACTTC.

J is TRBJ2-1 and V is TRBV7-8; TRBD2 matches 9 bases. The CDR3 consists of 17 residues. Germline V lookup: CDR1 SGHVS, CDR2 FQNEAQ. V shed 1 base, J shed 0 bases, and the junction held 4 bases outside the gene matches. CDR3 protein: CASSLVERGASYNEQFF. As DNA, the CDR3 is TGTGCCAGCAGCTTAGTGGAGCGGGGGGCCTCCTACAATGAGCAGTTCTTC.

J is TRBJ1-1 and V is TRBV18, with D perhaps matching TRBD1 (6 bases). V lost 2 bases and J lost 8, with 24 bases in between. From germline, CDR1 is KGHSH and CDR2 LQKENI. The CDR3 consists of 17 residues. The CDR3 nucleotides read TGTGCCAGCTCACCAAATCGGGGCACCCCGGGTGGGACAGAAGCTTTCTTT. Translated: CASSPNRGTPGGTEAFF. The whole variable domain, remainder taken from reference TRBV18 and TRBJ1-1, is NAGVMQNPRHLVRRRGQEARLRCSPMKGHSHVYWYRQLPEEGLKFMVYLQKENIIDESGMPKERFSAEFPKEGPSILRIQQVVRGDSAAYFCASSPNRGTPGGTEAFFGQGTRLTVV.

This clonotype was counted at least ten times. The chain employs TRBV13 and TRBJ2-5; D may match TRBD1 or TRBD2 (5 bases each). Germline-derived CDR1 and CDR2 are PRHDT and FYEKMQ (reference sequence). V was cut by 6 bases and J by 2 bases, with 13 bases left in between. This CDR3 contains 14 residues. CDR3: CASSYRDDQETQYF. As DNA, the CDR3 is TGTGCCAGCAGTTACCGGGACGATCAAGAGACCCAGTACTTC.

The chain has TRBV29-1 and TRBJ2-2, with 9 nucleotides matching TRBD1. Germline CDR1 and CDR2: SQVTM and ANQGSEA. V lost 1 base to trimming and J lost 3 bases; unmatched junction nucleotides: 3. The CDR3 has 15 amino acids. This chain's CDR3 is CSVEGGDRDTGELFF. The CDR3 DNA reads as TGCAGCGTTGAAGGGGGGGACAGGGACACCGGGGAGCTGTTTTTT.

The table lists this clonotype with many counts. The genes are TRBV7-3 and TRBJ1-2; D remains ambiguous. V shed 5 bases and J shed 6 bases, with 13 bases lying between them. The CDR3 loop spans 13 amino acids. The germline V gene has CDR1 SGHTA and CDR2 FQGTGA. Here the CDR3 reads CASSPLGQDGYTF. The DNA for the CDR3 is TGTGCCAGCAGCCCCCTCGGGCAGGATGGCTACACCTTC.

The chain has TRBV7-2 and TRBJ1-5; D is undetermined. Trimming cost V 1 base and J 7 bases, with 11 bases left between them. The CDR3 is made up of 14 amino acids. Germline CDR1 reads SGHTA; CDR2 reads FQGNSA. CDR3 DNA: TGTGCCAGCAGCTTAGTGGACTCCGGGCAGCCCCAGCATTTT. This translates into CASSLVDSGQPQHF.

The sample holds many counts of this clonotype. This chain connects TRBV7-8 to TRBJ2-5, with D possibly matching TRBD1 (6 bases). CDR1 is SGHVS and CDR2 is FQNEAQ in the germline V gene. The ends were cut back, 4 bases at V and 2 bases at J, with 11 bases in the middle. CDR3 length: 14 amino acids. The CDR3 DNA reads TGTGCCAGCAGCTACCTTGGACAGCAAGAGACCCAGTACTTC. Translating gives CASSYLGQQETQYF. The variable domain in full, with the rest retrieved from reference TRBV7-8 and TRBJ2-5, is GAGVSQSPRYKVAKRGQDVALRCDPISGHVSLFWYQQALGQGPEFLTYFQNEAQLDKSGLPSDRFFAERPEGSVSTLKIQRTQQEDSAVYLCASSYLGQQETQYFGPGTRLLVL.

This clonotype was counted between two and nine times. The rearrangement uses TRBV7-8 and TRBJ1-5; 8 bases fit TRBD1. With 7 bases clipped from V and 6 bases from J, the junction kept 11 bases outside the gene matches. The CDR3 is made up of 15 amino acids. Germline V CDR1 and CDR2: SGHVS, FQNEAQ. The CDR3 sequence is CASNPSGGEGQPQHF. The CDR3 DNA is TGTGCCAGCAACCCATCAGGGGGCGAGGGTCAGCCCCAGCATTTT.

This CDR3 reads CASSMRTASYNQPQHF. CDR3 nucleotide sequence: TGTGCCAGTAGTATGCGGACAGCCTCCTACAATCAGCCCCAGCATTTT. The gene calls are TRBV19 and TRBJ1-5; perhaps TRBD1 as D (6 bases). The CDR3 covers 16 residues. The V and J ends lost 3 bases and 3 bases respectively, with 15 bases between them. Germline-derived CDR1 and CDR2 are LNHDA and SQIVND (reference sequence).

This clonotype was picked up many times. The chain links TRBV11-2 to TRBJ2-1; 13 nucleotides agree with TRBD2. CDR1 SGHAT and CDR2 FQNNGV come from the germline V gene. The CDR3 loop spans 15 amino acids. V was clipped by 4 bases and J by 8 bases; unmatched bases: 5. The CDR3 DNA sequence: TGTGCCAGCAGCTCCCGACTAGCGGGGGGAGATGAGCAGTTCTTC. Its protein product is CASSSRLAGGDEQFF.

V gene TRBV7-6 combines with J gene TRBJ2-1; 11 bases fit TRBD1. Germline V gene data show CDR1 as SGHVS and CDR2 as FNYEAQ. The CDR3 extends over 15 amino acids. Trimming removed 5 bases from V and 7 bases from J; junction bases left unmatched: 7. CDR3 protein: CASSTPGQGGNEQFF. The CDR3 DNA reads as TGTGCCAGCAGCACCCCGGGACAGGGGGGGAATGAGCAGTTCTTC.

This clonotype was detected ten times or more. V is TRBV10-3 and J is TRBJ2-7; D might be TRBD1 (6 bases). CDR3 length: 13 amino acids. The V and J ends lost 2 bases and 3 bases respectively, with 8 bases between them. The germline V gene encodes CDR1 ENHRY and CDR2 SYGVKD. CDR3 in DNA: TGTGCCATCAGTGAGGGCAGGGGCTACGAGCAGTACTTC. Amino acids: CAISEGRGYEQYF.

At least ten counts were recorded for this clonotype. The chain combines TRBV12-3 or TRBV12-4 with TRBJ2-7, with a tentative D call TRBD2 (6 bases). V lost 5 bases to trimming and J lost 5 bases, with 19 bases between them. This CDR3 contains 15 residues. The CDR3 DNA follows: TGTGCCAGCAGTGAAACCGGGAGAGGGGTCCACGAGCAGTACTTC. This codes for CASSETGRGVHEQYF.

This clonotype was counted only a few times. V usage is TRBV3-1 and J usage is TRBJ1-1; a weak D match, TRBD1 (6 bases). From germline, CDR1 is LGHDT and CDR2 YNNKEL (reference sequence). V was shortened by 1 base and J by 6 bases, with 21 bases between the two germline ends. There are 17 residues in the CDR3. CDR3 bases: TGTGCCAGCAGCCAAGGCCCGTGGGGGGCTGGTGCGGCTGAAGCTTTCTTT. It is translated as CASSQGPWGAGAAEAFF.

This clonotype has just a few counts. This chain uses TRBV20-1 with TRBJ1-4, with D uncertain. The CDR3 has 13 amino acids. V gave up 2 bases and J gave up 8 bases, with 12 bases separating them. The V gene's germline CDR1 is DFQATT and CDR2 SNEGSKA (reference sequence). The CDR3, as DNA: TGCAGTGCTAGATCCGGCGTCAAAGAAAAACTGTTTTTT. Translating gives CSARSGVKEKLFF.

This clonotype was found a few times. This sequence joins TRBV29-1 and TRBJ2-3; D is unclear. V lost 4 bases, J lost 2 bases, and 10 bases lay in between. Germline CDR1 SQVTM, CDR2 ANQGSEA. The CDR3 is 13 amino acids. The CDR3: CSVAPTYTDTQYF. The CDR3 bases are TGCAGCGTTGCCCCGACCTACACAGATACGCAGTATTTT.

This clonotype was detected many times. This chain joins TRBV12-3 or TRBV12-4 and TRBJ2-5; TRBD1 matches at 8 bases. The V segment lost 3 bases and the J segment 0 bases; nucleotides outside the gene matches: 9. CDR3 length: 17 amino acids. CDR3 DNA sequence: TGTGCCAGCAGTTTCCCCGACAGGGGTTCGTACCAAGAGACCCAGTACTTC. Its protein product is CASSFPDRGSYQETQYF.

This clonotype has just a few counts. This chain links TRBV12-3 or TRBV12-4 with TRBJ1-2; 8 bases are a match to TRBD1. The CDR3 is made up of 18 amino acids. Trimming at V came to 3 bases and at J to 0 bases, leaving 12 bases not matched to a gene. The CDR3 nucleotides are TGTGCCAGCAGTTTGAATCCTCGCGACAGGGGCTCTAACTATGGCTACACCTTC. Its translation: CASSLNPRDRGSNYGYTF.

The chain employs TRBV3-1 and TRBJ1-3; D remains unclear. The CDR3 extends over 15 amino acids. Trimming stripped 0 bases from V and 2 bases from J, with 8 bases between. Germline V lookup: CDR1 LGHDT, CDR2 YNNKEL (reference sequence). The CDR3 reads CASSQDARPGNTIYF. CDR3 in DNA: TGTGCCAGCAGCCAAGACGCGCGCCCTGGAAACACCATATATTTT.

This clonotype showed up just a few times. V gene TRBV12-3 or TRBV12-4 combines with J gene TRBJ1-2; possibly TRBD1 for D (5 bases). The CDR3 totals 14 residues. Trimming removed 7 bases at V and 6 bases at J, with 18 bases between. In nucleotides, the CDR3 is TGTGCCAGCACCCTTAGGGGCCAGGGCCATGGCTACACCTTC. Residues: CASTLRGQGHGYTF.

This clonotype was seen repeatedly, ten times or more. The J gene is TRBJ2-1, the V gene TRBV28; 9 bases are shared with TRBD1. The CDR3 extends over 15 amino acids. CDR1 MDHEN and CDR2 SYDVKM come from the germline V gene. The J segment lost 7 bases and the V segment lost 6 bases, leaving 10 bases of the junction unmatched. The CDR3 is CASSDTTGGRNEQFF. CDR3 bases: TGTGCCAGCAGCGATACAACAGGGGGCAGGAATGAGCAGTTCTTC.